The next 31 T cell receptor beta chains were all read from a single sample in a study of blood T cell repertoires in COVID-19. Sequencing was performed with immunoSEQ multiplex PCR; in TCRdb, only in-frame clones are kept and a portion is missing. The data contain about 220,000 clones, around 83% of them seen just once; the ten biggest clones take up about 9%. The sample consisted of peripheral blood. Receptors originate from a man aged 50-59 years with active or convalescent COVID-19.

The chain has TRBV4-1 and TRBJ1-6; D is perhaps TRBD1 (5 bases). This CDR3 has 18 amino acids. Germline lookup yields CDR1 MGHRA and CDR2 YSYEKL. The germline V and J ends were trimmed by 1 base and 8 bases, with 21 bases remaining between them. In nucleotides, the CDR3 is TGCGCCAGCAGCCAAGCGATGTACGGCGGGGGTGAAGATTCACCCCTCCACTTT. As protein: CASSQAMYGGGEDSPLHF.

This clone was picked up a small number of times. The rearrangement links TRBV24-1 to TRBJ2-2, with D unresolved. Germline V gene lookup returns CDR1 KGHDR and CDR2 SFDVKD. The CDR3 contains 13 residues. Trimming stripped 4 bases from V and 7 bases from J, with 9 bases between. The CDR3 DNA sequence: TGTGCCACCAGTGAGTACTTCGACGGGGAGCTGTTTTTT. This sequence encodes CATSEYFDGELFF.

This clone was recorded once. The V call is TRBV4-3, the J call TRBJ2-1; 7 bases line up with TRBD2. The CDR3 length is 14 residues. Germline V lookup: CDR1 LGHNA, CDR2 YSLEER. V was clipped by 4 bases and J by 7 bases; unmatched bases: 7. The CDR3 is CASSRGTGGNEQFF. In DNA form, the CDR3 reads TGCGCCAGCAGCCGAGGGACGGGGGGTAATGAGCAGTTCTTC.

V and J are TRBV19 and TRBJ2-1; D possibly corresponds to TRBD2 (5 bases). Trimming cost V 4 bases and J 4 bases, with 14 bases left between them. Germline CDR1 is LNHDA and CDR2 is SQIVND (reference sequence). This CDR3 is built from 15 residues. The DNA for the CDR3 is TGTGCCAGTAGTAATTGGCGACTACCTTACAATGAGCAGTTCTTC. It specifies CASSNWRLPYNEQFF.

CDR3 protein: CASSFERLGPQHF. CDR3 sequence (DNA): TGTGCCAGCAGTTTTGAGAGGTTAGGGCCCCAGCATTTT. This sequence joins TRBV12-3 or TRBV12-4 and TRBJ1-5, with D unresolved. The CDR3 contains 13 residues. Trimming removed 3 bases from V and 9 bases from J, with 12 bases in between.

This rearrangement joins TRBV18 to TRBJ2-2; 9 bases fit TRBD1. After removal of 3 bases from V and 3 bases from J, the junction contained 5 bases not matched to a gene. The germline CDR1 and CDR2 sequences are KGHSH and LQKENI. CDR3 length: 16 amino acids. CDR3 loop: CASSPLGQGDTGELFF. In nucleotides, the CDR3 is TGTGCCAGCTCACCCCTGGGACAGGGAGACACCGGGGAGCTGTTTTTT.

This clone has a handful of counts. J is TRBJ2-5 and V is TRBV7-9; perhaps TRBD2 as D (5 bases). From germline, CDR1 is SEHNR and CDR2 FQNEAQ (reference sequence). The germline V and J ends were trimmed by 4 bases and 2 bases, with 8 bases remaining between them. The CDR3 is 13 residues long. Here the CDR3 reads CASSSRGQETQYF. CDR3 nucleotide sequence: TGTGCCAGCAGCTCCCGCGGGCAAGAGACCCAGTACTTC.

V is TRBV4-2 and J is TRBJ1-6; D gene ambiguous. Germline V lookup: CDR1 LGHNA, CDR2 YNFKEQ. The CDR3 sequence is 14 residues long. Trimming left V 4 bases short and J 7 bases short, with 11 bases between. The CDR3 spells CASSPWRGNSPLHF. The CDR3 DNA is TGTGCCAGCAGCCCCTGGAGAGGGAATTCACCCCTCCACTTT.

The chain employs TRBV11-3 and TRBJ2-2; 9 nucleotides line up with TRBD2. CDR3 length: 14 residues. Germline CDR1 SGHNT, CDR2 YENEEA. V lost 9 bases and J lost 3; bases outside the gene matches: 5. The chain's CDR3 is CASRLAGYTGELFF. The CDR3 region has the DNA TGTGCCAGTCGGCTAGCGGGGTACACCGGGGAGCTGTTTTTT.

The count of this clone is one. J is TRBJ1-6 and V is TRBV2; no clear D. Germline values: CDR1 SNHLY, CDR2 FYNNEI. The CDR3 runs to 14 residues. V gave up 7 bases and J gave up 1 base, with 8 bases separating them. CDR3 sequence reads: CASTGVSYNSPLHF. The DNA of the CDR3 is TGTGCCAGCACCGGGGTATCCTATAATTCACCCCTCCACTTT.

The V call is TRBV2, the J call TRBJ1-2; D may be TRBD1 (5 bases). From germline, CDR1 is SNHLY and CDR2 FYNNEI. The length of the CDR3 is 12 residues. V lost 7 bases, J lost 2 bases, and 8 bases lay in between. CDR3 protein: CASTRGNYGYTF. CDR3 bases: TGTGCCAGCACGCGGGGGAACTATGGCTACACCTTC.

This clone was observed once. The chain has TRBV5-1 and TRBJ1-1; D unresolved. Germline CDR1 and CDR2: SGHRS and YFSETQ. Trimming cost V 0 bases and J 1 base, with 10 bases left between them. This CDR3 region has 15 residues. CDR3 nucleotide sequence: TGCGCCAGCAGCTTGGGTGCGGCGAGGAACACTGAAGCTTTCTTT. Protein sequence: CASSLGAARNTEAFF.

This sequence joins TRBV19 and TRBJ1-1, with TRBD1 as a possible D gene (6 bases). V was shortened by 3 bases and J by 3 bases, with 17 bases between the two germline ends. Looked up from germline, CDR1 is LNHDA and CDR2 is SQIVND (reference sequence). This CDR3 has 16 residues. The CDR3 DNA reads TGTGCCAGTAGTATGTTGGGGGCCGGAATATACACTGAAGCTTTCTTT. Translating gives CASSMLGAGIYTEAFF.

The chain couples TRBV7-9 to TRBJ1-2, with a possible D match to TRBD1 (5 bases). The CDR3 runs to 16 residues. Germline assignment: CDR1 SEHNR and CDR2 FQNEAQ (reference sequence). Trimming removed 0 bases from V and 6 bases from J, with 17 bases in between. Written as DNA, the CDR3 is TGTGCCAGCAGCTTAGCGGGTCGTAGAGGGACTCATGGCTACACCTTC. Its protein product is CASSLAGRRGTHGYTF. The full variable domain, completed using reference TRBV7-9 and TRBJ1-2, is DTGVSQNPRHKITKRGQNVTFRCDPISEHNRLYWYRQTLGQGPEFLTYFQNEAQLEKSRLLSDRFSAERPKGSFSTLEIQRTEQGDSAMYLCASSLAGRRGTHGYTFGSGTRLTVV.

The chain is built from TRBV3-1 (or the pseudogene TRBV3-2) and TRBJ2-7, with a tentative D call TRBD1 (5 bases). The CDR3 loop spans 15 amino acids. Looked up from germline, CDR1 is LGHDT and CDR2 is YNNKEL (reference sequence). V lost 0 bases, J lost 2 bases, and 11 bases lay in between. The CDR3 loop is CASSQDRVVTYEQYF. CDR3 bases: TGTGCCAGCAGCCAAGACAGGGTGGTGACCTACGAGCAGTACTTC.

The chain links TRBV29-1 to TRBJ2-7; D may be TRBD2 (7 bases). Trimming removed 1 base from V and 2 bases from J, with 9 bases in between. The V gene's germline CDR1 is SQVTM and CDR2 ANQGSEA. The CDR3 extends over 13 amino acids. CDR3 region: CSVEGGGAYEQYF. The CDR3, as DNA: TGCAGCGTTGAAGGAGGGGGGGCCTACGAGCAGTACTTC.

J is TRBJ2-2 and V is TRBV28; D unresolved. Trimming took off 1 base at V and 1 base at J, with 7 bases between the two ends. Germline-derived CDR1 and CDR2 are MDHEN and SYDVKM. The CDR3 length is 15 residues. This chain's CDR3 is CASSLFRWNTGELFF. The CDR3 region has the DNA TGTGCCAGCAGTTTATTCAGGTGGAACACCGGGGAGCTGTTTTTT.

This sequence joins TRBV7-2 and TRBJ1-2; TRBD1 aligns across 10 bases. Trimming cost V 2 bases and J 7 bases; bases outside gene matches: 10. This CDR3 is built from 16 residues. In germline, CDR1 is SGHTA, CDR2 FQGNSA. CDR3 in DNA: TGTGCCAGCAGCTTACAGGGACAGGGGCCTTTCCGTGGCTACACCTTC. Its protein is CASSLQGQGPFRGYTF.

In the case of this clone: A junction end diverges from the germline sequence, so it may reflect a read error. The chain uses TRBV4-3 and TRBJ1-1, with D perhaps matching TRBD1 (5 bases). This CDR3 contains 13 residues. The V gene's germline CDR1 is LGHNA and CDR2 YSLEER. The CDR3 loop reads CASSQDLFKGDLF. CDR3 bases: TGCGCCAGCAGCCAAGATCTCTTTAAAGGGGATCTCTTT.

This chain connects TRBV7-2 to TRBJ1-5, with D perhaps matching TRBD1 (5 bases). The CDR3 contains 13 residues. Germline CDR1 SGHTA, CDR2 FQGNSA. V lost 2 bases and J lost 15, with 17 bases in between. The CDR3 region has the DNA TGTGCCAGCAGCTTATCCCCGGGGGTTCCTTGGCATTTT. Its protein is CASSLSPGVPWHF.

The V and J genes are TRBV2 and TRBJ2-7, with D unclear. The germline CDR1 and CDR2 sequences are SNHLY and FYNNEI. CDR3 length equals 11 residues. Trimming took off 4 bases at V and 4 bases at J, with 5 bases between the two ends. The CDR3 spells CASSASYEQYF. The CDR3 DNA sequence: TGTGCCAGCAGTGCCTCTTACGAGCAGTACTTC.

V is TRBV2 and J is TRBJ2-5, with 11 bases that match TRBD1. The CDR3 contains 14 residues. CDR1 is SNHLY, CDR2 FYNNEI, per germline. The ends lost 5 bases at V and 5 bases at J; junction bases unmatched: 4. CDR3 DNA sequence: TGTGCCAGCAGTCGGGACAGGGGGGCGGAGACCCAGTACTTC. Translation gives CASSRDRGAETQYF.

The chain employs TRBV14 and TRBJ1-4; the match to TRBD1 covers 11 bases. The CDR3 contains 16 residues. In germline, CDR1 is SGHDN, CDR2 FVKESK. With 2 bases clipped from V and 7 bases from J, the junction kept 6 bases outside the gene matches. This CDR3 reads CASSQLTGTGGEKLFF. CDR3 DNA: TGTGCCAGCAGCCAACTTACCGGGACAGGGGGTGAAAAACTGTTTTTT.

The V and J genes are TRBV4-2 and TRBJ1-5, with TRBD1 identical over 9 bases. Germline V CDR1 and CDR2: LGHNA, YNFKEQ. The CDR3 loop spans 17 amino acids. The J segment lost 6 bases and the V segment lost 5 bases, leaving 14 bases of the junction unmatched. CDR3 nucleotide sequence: TGTGCCAGCAGCAATTCCGGGACAGGGCGCCCCGGTCAGCCCCAGCATTTT. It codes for CASSNSGTGRPGQPQHF.

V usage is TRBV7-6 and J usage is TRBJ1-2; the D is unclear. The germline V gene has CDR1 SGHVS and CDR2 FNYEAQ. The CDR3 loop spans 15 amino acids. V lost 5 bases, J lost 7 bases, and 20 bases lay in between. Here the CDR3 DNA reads TGTGCCAGCAGCGCCCACGGGCAGGAGGTCCCTGGCTACACCTTC. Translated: CASSAHGQEVPGYTF. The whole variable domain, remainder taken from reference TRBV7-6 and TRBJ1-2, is GAGVSQSPRYKVTKRGQDVALRCDPISGHVSLYWYRQALGQGPEFLTYFNYEAQQDKSGLPNDRFSAERPEGSISTLTIQRTEQRDSAMYRCASSAHGQEVPGYTFGSGTRLTVV.

DNA for the CDR3: TGTGCCAGCAGTGAAGAGAAGGGGGCTAGCGGGCTAGGTTACAATGAGCAGTTCTTC. This sequence encodes CASSEEKGASGLGYNEQFF. The J gene is TRBJ2-1, the V gene TRBV2; possible D gene TRBD2, 8 bases. The V gene's germline CDR1 is SNHLY and CDR2 FYNNEI. Trimming shortened V by 1 base and J by 4 bases, and 23 bases separated the two germline ends. The CDR3 loop spans 19 amino acids.

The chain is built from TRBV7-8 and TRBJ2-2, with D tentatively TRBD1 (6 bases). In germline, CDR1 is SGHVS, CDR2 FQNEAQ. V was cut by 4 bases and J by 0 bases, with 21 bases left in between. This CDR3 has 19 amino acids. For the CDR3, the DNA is TGTGCCAGCAGCTCTCACAGGGACCGGAGACCCGCGAACACCGGGGAGCTGTTTTTT. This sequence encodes CASSSHRDRRPANTGELFF.

This chain's CDR3 is CASSFSDTGNTIYF. In nucleotides, the CDR3 is TGTGCCAGCAGCTTTTCGGACACCGGAAACACCATATATTTT. The chain employs TRBV7-9 and TRBJ1-3; D is possibly TRBD1 (5 bases). Trimming left V 3 bases short and J 4 bases short, with 10 bases between. The CDR3 has 14 residues. In germline, CDR1 is SEHNR, CDR2 FQNEAQ (reference sequence).

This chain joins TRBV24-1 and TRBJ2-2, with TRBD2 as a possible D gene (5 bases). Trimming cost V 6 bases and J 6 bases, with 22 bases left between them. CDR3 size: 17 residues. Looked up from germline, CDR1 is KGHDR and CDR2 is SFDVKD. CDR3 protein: CATSPTLTGVLAGELFF. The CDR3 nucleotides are TGTGCCACCAGTCCCACCTTGACCGGGGTATTGGCCGGGGAGCTGTTTTTT.

The CDR3, as DNA: TGTGCCAGCAGTTCCACACTAGCGGGGGCCGTGGTAGCCAAAAACATTCAGTACTTC. It specifies CASSSTLAGAVVAKNIQYF. The rearrangement uses TRBV27 and TRBJ2-4; 11 bases are a match to TRBD2. The germline CDR1 and CDR2 sequences are MNHEY and SMNVEV (reference sequence). The CDR3 sequence is 19 residues long. V was clipped by 4 bases and J by 0 bases; unmatched bases: 11.

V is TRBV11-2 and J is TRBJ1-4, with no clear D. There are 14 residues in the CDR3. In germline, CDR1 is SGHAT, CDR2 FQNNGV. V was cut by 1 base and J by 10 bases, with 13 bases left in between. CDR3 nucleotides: TGTGCCAGCAGCTTAGCGTCCGGGATTGGAAAACTGTTTTTT. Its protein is CASSLASGIGKLFF.